These 16 T cell receptor beta chains share one sample of origin, sequenced in a study of shared clonotypes between healthy human individuals. Measured with immunoSEQ multiplex PCR; TCRdb has only the in-frame clones, and not every one. The repertoire includes 500,000 to 700,000 clones, roughly 95% of them detected once, and around 0.11% sits in the top ten. The naive CD8 population came from CD45RO-negative cells selected for CCR7, without terminally differentiated effector memory CD45RA+ cells. Sequenced: naive CD8+ T cells sorted from blood. Source of these receptors: a woman in her thirties in good health.

The chain links TRBV19 to TRBJ2-1, with D possibly TRBD2 on 11 matching bases. The CDR3 runs to 19 residues. Trimming cost V 3 bases and J 9 bases, with 30 bases left between them. Looked up from germline, CDR1 is LNHDA and CDR2 is SQIVND (reference sequence). CDR3 DNA: TGTGCCAGTAGTATCGGGACAGGGGACTATAGCGGGAGGGCGGGTGAGCAGTTCTTC. Encoded protein: CASSIGTGDYSGRAGEQFF. Together with reference TRBV19 and TRBJ2-1, the CDR3 gives the full variable domain: DGGITQSPKYLFRKEGQNVTLSCEQNLNHDAMYWYRQDPGQGLRLIYYSQIVNDFQKGDIAEGYSVSREKKESFPLTVTSAQKNPTAFYLCASSIGTGDYSGRAGEQFFGPGTRLTVL.

This sequence joins TRBV7-2 and TRBJ2-7, with 11 bases fitting TRBD2. Per germline, CDR1 SGHTA and CDR2 FQGNSA. This CDR3 region has 15 residues. The junction had 7 bases not matched to a gene; V was cut back by 5 bases and J by 4 bases. The CDR3 here is CASSPWTSGSYEQYF. CDR3 bases: TGTGCCAGCAGCCCGTGGACTAGCGGGTCGTACGAGCAGTACTTC.

A remark on this clone: Other DNA sequences within the sample encode an identical CDR3. The V and J genes are TRBV7-9 and TRBJ2-1, with 10 bases matching TRBD2. The CDR3 consists of 15 residues. Per germline, CDR1 SEHNR and CDR2 FQNEAQ (reference sequence). The V and J ends lost 3 bases and 3 bases, in that order; junction bases with no gene match: 2. The CDR3 is CASSFGLAVYNEQFF. DNA for the CDR3: TGTGCCAGCAGCTTTGGACTAGCGGTCTACAATGAGCAGTTCTTC.

This chain connects TRBV7-2 to TRBJ2-7; D might be TRBD2 (5 bases). With 1 base removed from V and 7 bases from J, the gap between germline ends came to 11 bases. The CDR3 sequence is 13 residues long. The germline V gene has CDR1 SGHTA and CDR2 FQGNSA. CDR3 loop: CASSLVTSGEQYF. The CDR3 bases are TGTGCCAGCAGCTTAGTCACTAGTGGGGAGCAGTACTTC.

The chain recombines TRBV27 with TRBJ2-7; 12 positions match TRBD2. The CDR3 is 14 amino acids. Trimming cost V 6 bases and J 3 bases; bases outside gene matches: 3. The germline V gene has CDR1 MNHEY and CDR2 SMNVEV (reference sequence). The CDR3 DNA reads as TGTGCCAGCAGAAAGGGACTAGCGGGCTACGAGCAGTACTTC. Amino acids: CASRKGLAGYEQYF.

In nucleotides, the CDR3 is TGTGCCAGCAGCTTTCACCCTAGTAGCTCCTACAATGAGCAGTTCTTC. The encoded protein is CASSFHPSSSYNEQFF. The V call is TRBV11-2, the J call TRBJ2-1; D not certain. V was clipped by 3 bases and J by 0 bases, with 12 bases between them. CDR1 and CDR2 from the germline V gene are SGHAT and FQNNGV. The CDR3 totals 16 residues.

On this clone itself: Other DNA sequences within the sample encode an identical CDR3. This chain connects TRBV9 to TRBJ2-7, with a tentative D call TRBD2 (6 bases). CDR3 length equals 14 residues. CDR1 is SGDLS, CDR2 YYNGEE, per germline. V shed 7 bases and J shed 0 bases, with 14 bases lying between them. The CDR3 loop is CASSPSGGSYEQYF. CDR3 in DNA: TGTGCCAGCTCTCCGTCCGGGGGCTCCTACGAGCAGTACTTC.

The chain uses TRBV7-8 and TRBJ2-7; D might be TRBD1 (6 bases). This CDR3 is built from 15 residues. Trimming took off 5 bases at V and 3 bases at J, with 17 bases between the two ends. The V gene's germline CDR1 is SGHVS and CDR2 FQNEAQ. CDR3 amino acids: CASSLIGGQFYEQYF. Written as DNA, the CDR3 is TGTGCCAGCAGCCTCATTGGCGGACAGTTCTACGAGCAGTACTTC.

This rearrangement joins TRBV5-4 to TRBJ1-1; D may be TRBD1 (5 bases). Per germline, CDR1 SGHNT and CDR2 YYREEE (reference sequence). The CDR3 sequence is 13 residues long. Trimming took 5 bases from V and 3 from J, leaving 11 bases between them. DNA for the CDR3: TGTGCCAGCAGACCAGGGTTCGACACTGAAGCTTTCTTT. Translation: CASRPGFDTEAFF.

The chain employs TRBV19 and TRBJ1-1; D gene uncertain. The germline V gene encodes CDR1 LNHDA and CDR2 SQIVND (reference sequence). V lost 2 bases, J lost 1 base, and 8 bases lay in between. The CDR3 consists of 14 residues. The CDR3 here is CASSIFLWNTEAFF. As DNA, the CDR3 is TGTGCCAGTAGTATATTTCTTTGGAACACTGAAGCTTTCTTT.

The V gene is TRBV4-1, the J gene TRBJ2-1; the match to TRBD2 covers 8 bases. Per germline, CDR1 MGHRA and CDR2 YSYEKL. The trim removed 1 base at V and 9 bases at J, leaving 14 bases unmatched. This CDR3 is 17 amino acids long. The CDR3 loop is CASSQVVGGRSGSEQFF. The CDR3 DNA reads TGCGCCAGCAGCCAAGTTGTAGGCGGGAGGTCGGGTAGTGAGCAGTTCTTC.

The chain is built from TRBV6-4 and TRBJ2-1, with 9 bases identical to TRBD1. CDR3 length: 16 residues. CDR1 is MRHNA, CDR2 SNTAGT, per germline. V lost 8 bases to trimming and J lost 1 base; unmatched junction nucleotides: 9. CDR3 DNA: TGTGCCAGCGGGACAGGGTCCCCGTTTTCCTACAATGAGCAGTTCTTC. Protein: CASGTGSPFSYNEQFF.

The chain uses TRBV7-9 and TRBJ2-5; 11 nucleotides agree with TRBD2. The J call is uncertain, as TRBJ2-7 better fits the DNA end. Germline assignment: CDR1 SEHNR and CDR2 FQNEAQ (reference sequence). The CDR3 runs 15 residues. CDR3 region: CASSIKGLAVYEQYF. CDR3 nucleotides: TGTGCCAGCAGCATTAAGGGACTAGCGGTCTACGAGCAGTACTTC.

The chain recombines TRBV27 with TRBJ2-7; TRBD1 might be the D (7 bases). The length of the CDR3 is 11 residues. Trimming took off 7 bases at V and 7 bases at J, with 11 bases between the two ends. Germline assignment: CDR1 MNHEY and CDR2 SMNVEV (reference sequence). The CDR3 DNA is TGTGCCAGCACCTCAGGGGGGGAGCAGTACTTC. Its translation: CASTSGGEQYF.

J is TRBJ2-7 and V is TRBV27; possible D gene TRBD1, 5 bases. The V and J ends lost 3 bases and 5 bases respectively, with 11 bases between them. This CDR3 spans 13 amino acids. Per germline, CDR1 MNHEY and CDR2 SMNVEV (reference sequence). The CDR3 DNA reads TGTGCCAGCAGTTTCACCAGGGTGGACGAGCAGTACTTC. It encodes CASSFTRVDEQYF.

This sequence joins TRBV7-9 and TRBJ2-1, with D hard to call. Per germline, CDR1 SEHNR and CDR2 FQNEAQ (reference sequence). CDR3 length equals 14 residues. The V and J ends lost 3 bases and 5 bases respectively, with 11 bases between them. This CDR3 reads CASSFALSNNEQFF. DNA of the CDR3: TGTGCCAGCAGCTTTGCCCTCTCGAACAATGAGCAGTTCTTC.